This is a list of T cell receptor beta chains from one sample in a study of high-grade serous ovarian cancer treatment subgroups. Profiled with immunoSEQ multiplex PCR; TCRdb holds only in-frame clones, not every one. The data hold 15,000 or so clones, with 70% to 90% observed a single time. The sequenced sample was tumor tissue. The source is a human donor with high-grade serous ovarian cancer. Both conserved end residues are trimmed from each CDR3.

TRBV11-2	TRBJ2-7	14	ASSPWGGGLSYEQY
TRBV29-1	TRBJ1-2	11	SVGTGPPYGYT
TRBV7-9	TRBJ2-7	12	ASSRTSGGYEQY
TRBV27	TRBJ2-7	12	ASSFGTTPWEQY
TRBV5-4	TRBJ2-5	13	ASSRGGQKQETQY
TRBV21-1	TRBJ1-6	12	ASKSGPRDSPLH
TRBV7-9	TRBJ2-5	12	ASSYMGGEETQY
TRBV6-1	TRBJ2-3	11	ASRWTGPDTQY
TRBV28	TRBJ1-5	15	ASDGGQRQGIGQPQH
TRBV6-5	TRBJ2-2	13	ASNARTANTGELF
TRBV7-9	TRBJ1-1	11	ASSLLDRTEAF
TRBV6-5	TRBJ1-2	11	ASSYSGGWGYT
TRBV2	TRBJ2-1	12	ASEPGLGVNEQF
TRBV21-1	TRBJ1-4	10	ASSKSGEKLF
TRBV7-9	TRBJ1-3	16	ASSSHRGRLLSGNTIY
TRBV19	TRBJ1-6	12	ASTPSQGGSPLH
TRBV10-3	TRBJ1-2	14	AIMSDRTGPLYGYT
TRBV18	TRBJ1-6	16	ARPTDREVDSYNSPLH
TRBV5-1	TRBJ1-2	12	ASSFQPSNYGYT
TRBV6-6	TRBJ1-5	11	ATGRGANQPQH
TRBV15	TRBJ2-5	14	ATSRELAGGLETQY
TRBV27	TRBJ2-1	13	ASSLSHRGYNEQF
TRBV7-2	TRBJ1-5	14	ASSLVGGGSNQPQH
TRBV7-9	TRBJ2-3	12	ASSLRDGTDTQY
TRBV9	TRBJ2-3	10	ASSGYTDTQY
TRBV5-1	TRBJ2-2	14	ASRPGTSLSTGELF
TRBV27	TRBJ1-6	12	ASTTGSYNSPLH
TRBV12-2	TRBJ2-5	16	ASRLALGLEGAQETQY
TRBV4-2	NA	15	ASSLLASGEGSYEQY
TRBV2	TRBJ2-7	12	ASSEWTGGYEQY
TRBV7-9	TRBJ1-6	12	ASSSGLPGSPLH
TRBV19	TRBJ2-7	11	ASSPRPAYEQY
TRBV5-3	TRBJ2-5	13	ARSGSTSGVETQY
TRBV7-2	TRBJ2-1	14	ASSLGLAGTYNEQF
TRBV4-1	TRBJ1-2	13	ASSQDPQQNYGYT
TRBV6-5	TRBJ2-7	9	ASRDSLEQY
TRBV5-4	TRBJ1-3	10	ASSSDGNTIY
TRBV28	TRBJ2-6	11	ASSLSGANVLT
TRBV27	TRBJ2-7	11	ASSLPGGDEQY
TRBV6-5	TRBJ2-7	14	ASSYSMRGASYEQY
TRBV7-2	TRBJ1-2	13	ASSLSPPMGLGYT
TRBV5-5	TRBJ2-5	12	ASSTLAGQETQY
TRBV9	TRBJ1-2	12	ASSAGTGNYGYT
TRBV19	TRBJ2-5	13	ASSALQGLQETQY
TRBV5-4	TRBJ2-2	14	ASSLLTGGGTGELF
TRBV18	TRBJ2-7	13	ASSPREGARYEQY
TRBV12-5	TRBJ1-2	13	ASGFGTGYNYGYT
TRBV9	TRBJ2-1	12	ASSATSGYNEQF
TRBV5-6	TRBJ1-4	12	ASSWDRGLGKLF
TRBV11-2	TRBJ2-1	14	ASSLGARASPYEQF
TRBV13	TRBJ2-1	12	ASSPWVQGNEQF
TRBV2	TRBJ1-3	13	ASSRNRDGGNTIY
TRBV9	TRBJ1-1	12	ASSVATGRAEAF
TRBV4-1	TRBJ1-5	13	ASSQEFPSRQPQH
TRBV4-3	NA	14	ASSQDLASGGYEQY
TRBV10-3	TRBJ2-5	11	AISPAPGETQY
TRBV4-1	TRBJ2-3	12	ASSPEGATDTQY
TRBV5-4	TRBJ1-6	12	ASSLVGENSPLH